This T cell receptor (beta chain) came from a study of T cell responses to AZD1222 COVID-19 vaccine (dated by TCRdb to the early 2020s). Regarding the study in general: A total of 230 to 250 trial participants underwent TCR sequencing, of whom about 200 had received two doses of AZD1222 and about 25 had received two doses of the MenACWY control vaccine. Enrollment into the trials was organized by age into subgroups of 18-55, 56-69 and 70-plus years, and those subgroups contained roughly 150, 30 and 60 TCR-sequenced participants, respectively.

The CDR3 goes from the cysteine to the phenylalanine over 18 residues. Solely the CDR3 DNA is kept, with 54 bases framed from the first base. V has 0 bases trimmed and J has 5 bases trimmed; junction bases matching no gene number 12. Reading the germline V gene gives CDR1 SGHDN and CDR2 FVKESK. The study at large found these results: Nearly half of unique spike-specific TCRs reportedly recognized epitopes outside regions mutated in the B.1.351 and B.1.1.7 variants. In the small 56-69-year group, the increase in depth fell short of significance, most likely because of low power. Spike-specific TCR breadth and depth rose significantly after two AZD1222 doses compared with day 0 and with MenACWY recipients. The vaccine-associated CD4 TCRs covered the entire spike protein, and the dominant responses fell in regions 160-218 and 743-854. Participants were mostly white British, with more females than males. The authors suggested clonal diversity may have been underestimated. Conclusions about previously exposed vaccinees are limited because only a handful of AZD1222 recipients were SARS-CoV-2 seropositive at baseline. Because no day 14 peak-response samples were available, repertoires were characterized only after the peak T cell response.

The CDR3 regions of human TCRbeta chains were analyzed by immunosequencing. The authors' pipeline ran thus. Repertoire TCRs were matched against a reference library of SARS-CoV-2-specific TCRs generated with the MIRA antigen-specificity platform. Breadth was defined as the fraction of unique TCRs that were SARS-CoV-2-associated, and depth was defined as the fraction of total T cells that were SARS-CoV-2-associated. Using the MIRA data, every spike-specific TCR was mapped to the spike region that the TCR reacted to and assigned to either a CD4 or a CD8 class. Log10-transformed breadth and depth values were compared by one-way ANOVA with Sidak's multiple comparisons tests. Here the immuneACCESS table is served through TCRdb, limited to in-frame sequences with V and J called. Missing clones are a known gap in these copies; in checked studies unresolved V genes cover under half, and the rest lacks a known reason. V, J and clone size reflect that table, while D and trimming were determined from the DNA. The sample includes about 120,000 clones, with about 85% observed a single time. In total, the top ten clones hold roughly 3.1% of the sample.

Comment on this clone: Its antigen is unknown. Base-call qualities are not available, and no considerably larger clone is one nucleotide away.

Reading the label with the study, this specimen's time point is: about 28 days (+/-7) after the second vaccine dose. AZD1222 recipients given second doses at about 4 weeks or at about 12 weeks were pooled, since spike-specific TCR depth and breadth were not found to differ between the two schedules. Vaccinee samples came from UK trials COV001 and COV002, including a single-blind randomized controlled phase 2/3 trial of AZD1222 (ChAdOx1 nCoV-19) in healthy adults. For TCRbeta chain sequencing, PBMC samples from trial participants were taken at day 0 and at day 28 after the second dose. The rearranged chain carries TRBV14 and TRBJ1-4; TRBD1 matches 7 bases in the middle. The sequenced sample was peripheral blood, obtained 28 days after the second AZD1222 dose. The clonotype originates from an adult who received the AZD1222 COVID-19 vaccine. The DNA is TGTGCCAGCAGCCAAGAAGCTTCGCGGACAGGACGGAATGAAAAACTGTTTTTT. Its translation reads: CASSQEASRTGRNEKLFF.